This TCR beta chain was documented in a study of T cells in Graves' hyperthyroidism and ophthalmopathy. Study-level points and caveats: A model of 13 V-J features distinguished ophthalmopathy from stable hyperthyroidism. Most clonotypes expanded in thyroid above 0.001 were likewise present in blood. Model-based prediction identified ophthalmopathy a median around 6.5 months prior to its onset.

Exclusion followed for patients with uncontrolled infection, other autoimmune disease, pregnancy or lactation. CDR1 is SGHRS and CDR2 is YFSETQ in the germline V gene. V lost 3 bases to trimming and J lost 5 bases, with 12 bases between them. The CDR3 consists of 15 residues. TCR beta CDR3 regions were amplified from RNA. The HTBI primer set was used in a first-round RT-PCR of the TCR CDR3. TCRdb re-analysed the multiplex PCR reads in MiXCR, keeping a single row per CDR3 protein. The data contain approximately 700,000 distinct CDR3 sequences, 45% of them singletons. This clonotype has just a few counts. Antigen: not known.

The TCR originated in an adult man with Graves' disease, either hyperthyroidism or ophthalmopathy (not recorded which). Specimen: peripheral blood or thyroid tissue (not recorded which). This chain links TRBV5-1 with TRBJ1-6; D remains ambiguous. The CDR3 DNA is TGCGCCAGCAGCTCGGGCGGGATAAATAATTCACCCCTCCACTTT. It yields the protein CASSSGGINNSPLHF.